Listed below are T cell receptor beta chains from one sample, sequenced in a study of blood T cell repertoires in COVID-19. The data were produced by immunoSEQ multiplex PCR, yet TCRdb's version contains in-frame clones alone and is incomplete. The sample consists of under 250,000 clones, around four fifths of them appearing once. The source material was peripheral blood. The receptors derive from a woman aged 55-70 years with active or convalescent COVID-19. Both conserved end residues are part of each CDR3. The D gene is left open where the match is weak. Clone sizes are given selectively: once, few, many, or a class where the clone is expanded.

TRBD1	TRBV5-4	NA	TRBJ1-1	CASSKRTGIRGAFF	TGTGCCAGCAGCAAAAGGACAGGGATTCGGGGAGCTTTCTTT
TRBD1	TRBV2	NA	TRBJ1-6	CASSEEGQGYSPLHF	TGTGCCAGCAGTGAAGAGGGACAGGGTTATTCACCCCTCCACTTT
TRBD2	TRBV11-3	few	TRBJ2-3	CASSFGTSGPATDTQYF	TGTGCCAGCAGCTTTGGGACTAGCGGCCCCGCGACAGATACGCAGTATTTT
NA	TRBV12-5	once	TRBJ2-5	CASAPRSGWETQYF	TGTGCTAGTGCCCCCCGATCAGGGTGGGAGACCCAGTACTTC
TRBD1	TRBV29-1	NA	TRBJ2-1	CSGWGQGNEQFF	TGCAGCGGCTGGGGACAGGGGAATGAGCAGTTCTTC
NA	TRBV7-6	NA	TRBJ2-6	CASSYSNSGANVLTF	TGTGCCAGCAGCTACTCGAACTCTGGGGCCAACGTCCTGACTTTC
TRBD1	TRBV11-3	NA	TRBJ1-6	CASSIRQGDSPLHF	TGTGCCAGCAGCATAAGACAGGGCGATTCACCCCTCCACTTT
TRBD2	TRBV2	NA	TRBJ2-7	CASSELIGGGKQYF	TGTGCCAGCAGTGAACTGATCGGGGGGGGCAAGCAGTACTTC
NA	TRBV10-3	NA	TRBJ1-4	CAISESIIEGTNEKLFF	TGTGCCATCAGTGAGTCGATCATAGAGGGTACTAATGAAAAACTGTTTTTT
NA	TRBV13	NA	TRBJ2-3	CASSDQGTDTQYF	TGTGCCAGCAGCGACCAGGGTACCGATACGCAGTATTTT